Listed below are T cell receptor beta chains from one sample, sequenced in a study of beta chain features in type 1 diabetes. Measured with immunoSEQ multiplex PCR; TCRdb has only the in-frame clones, and not every one. The sample carries about 220,000 clones, 9.5% to 13% recorded once. Sequencing was done on a sample of central memory CD4+ T cells from blood. The source is a man younger than 35 in good health. The CDR3 runs from the conserved cysteine through the conserved F or W. Size is omitted from some rows. Given values are once, few, many or a class for expanded clones.

j_gene,abundance,v_gene,CDR3aa
TRBJ1-2,NA,TRBV15,CATSRGDTEQGYTF
TRBJ2-7,many,TRBV29-1,CSVERAQGGSYEQYF
TRBJ1-1,NA,TRBV11-2,CASSPGRAAVAFF
TRBJ2-7,NA,TRBV5-1,CASSLVAGSAYEQYF
TRBJ2-4,few,TRBV4-2,CASSQADRGLGIQYF
TRBJ2-2,few,TRBV7-9,CASSPRGTGGAGELFF
TRBJ2-2,NA,TRBV20-1,CSATGPGELFF
TRBJ1-5,few,TRBV5-6,CASSYGGMGDVSWPQHF
TRBJ2-2,few,TRBV9,CASSVSRGNTGELFF
TRBJ1-1,few,TRBV5-1,CASSPTLDSHTEAFF
TRBJ2-4,few,TRBV7-2,CASSFGASGLNIQYF
TRBJ2-3,NA,TRBV5-1,CASSLAPGGTQYF
TRBJ1-2,NA,TRBV2,CASHPSRGTGGYTF
TRBJ2-7,few,TRBV5-1,CASSPNERGPSYEQYF
TRBJ2-7,few,TRBV5-4,CASSPKGLAGIYEQYF
TRBJ2-3,few,TRBV6-5,CASSYSRSTDTQYF
TRBJ1-2,NA,TRBV29-1,CSVGGAQGYTF
TRBJ2-5,few,TRBV7-2,CASSRLQETQYF
TRBJ2-3,few,TRBV19,CASSLRRTDTQYF
TRBJ1-1,few,TRBV29-1,CSGDRGNTEAFF
TRBJ2-7,few,TRBV18,CASSPFRDSLYEQYF
TRBJ2-7,NA,TRBV28,CASRASYEQYF
TRBJ2-7,NA,TRBV7-2,CASSSAGQGASEQYF
TRBJ2-1,few,TRBV30,CAWSGRTSGRALEQFF
TRBJ2-3,NA,TRBV11-2,CASSRMGQSSTDTQYF
TRBJ1-1,few,TRBV7-9,CASSSQGVAEAFF
TRBJ2-7,NA,TRBV6-5,CASRGRSPSGEQYF
TRBJ2-1,few,TRBV4-2,CASSQESAGGYNEQFF
TRBJ1-5,NA,TRBV7-2,CASSLRGNQPQHF
TRBJ2-5,NA,TRBV7-2,CASSSNGPGQETQYF
TRBJ2-1,few,TRBV4-1,CASSTGGGLNEQFF
TRBJ2-7,NA,TRBV30,CAWNGQGYEQYF
TRBJ1-2,few,TRBV7-8,CASSFEGGGGYTF
TRBJ2-7,NA,TRBV30,CAWDRDGRGEQYF
TRBJ2-2,few,TRBV29-1,CSATPRVATGELFF
TRBJ2-1,NA,TRBV5-1,CASSLGTGNPYNEQFF
TRBJ2-3,few,TRBV5-4,CASSQNGGTDTQYF
TRBJ2-3,NA,TRBV7-8,CASSLMASSTDTQYF
TRBJ2-7,few,TRBV5-1,CASSFRGRSYEQYF
TRBJ1-5,few,TRBV29-1,CSVGTGLHQPQHF
TRBJ2-3,NA,TRBV7-2,CASSPRGGGTDTQYF
TRBJ2-7,NA,TRBV7-3,CASSLATQNEQYF
TRBJ2-1,NA,TRBV9,CASSVSSSYNEQFF
TRBJ1-4,NA,TRBV29-1,CSATGTGGPSTNEKLFF
TRBJ2-1,NA,TRBV9,CASSVVSTGGNNEQFF
TRBJ2-7,few,TRBV21-1,CASSNRRPGRGCEQYF
TRBJ2-3,NA,TRBV27,CASSTTGDTQYF
TRBJ2-7,NA,TRBV7-2,CASSLWVLDRGDEQYF
TRBJ2-4,NA,TRBV28,CASSSPLAENIQYF
TRBJ2-2,NA,TRBV30,CAWQMDRTGELFF
TRBJ2-3,few,TRBV5-4,CASSSGSTDTQYF
TRBJ2-7,NA,TRBV30,CAWTRTGGAYEQYF
TRBJ2-3,many,TRBV5-6,CASSFDRGTDTQYF
TRBJ2-7,few,TRBV5-4,CASSPGDLAYEQYF
TRBJ2-3,many,TRBV15,CATSSGKGTDTQYF